This T cell receptor beta chain was recovered during a study of neurological immune-mediated disorders. Each sequencing run yielded over 170 million TCR-beta sequences from 15-18 subjects. MiXCR, applied by TCRdb to the 5' RACE reads, yields one record per CDR3 protein. Of about 55,000 distinct CDR3 sequences in the sample, 4% to 5.5% were seen once. The unsorted libraries were prepared from 2 million PBMCs (stored at -80 C). Per the germline V gene, CDR1 is GTSNPN and CDR2 is SVGIG (reference sequence). The CDR3 length is 15 residues. On this clonotype itself: At one boundary the junction diverges from the germline segment, which might be a read error.

Sequenced material: PBMCs. The J gene is TRBJ1-5, the V gene TRBV30; D is possibly TRBD1 (6 bases). The receptor's source is a man aged 45-60 years with multiple sclerosis. The CDR3 coding sequence is TGTGCCTGGAATAAGGGGGATGGTAGCAATCAGCCCCAGAATTTT. It encodes CAWNKGDGSNQPQNF.